One sample yielded the 10 T cell receptor beta chains listed below, sequenced in a study of T cell changes during pregnancy in multiple sclerosis. Clones were read by immunoSEQ multiplex PCR, and TCRdb kept only the in-frame ones, dropping some. The repertoire holds about 50,000 clones, with about 94% as singletons. The sequencing used CD4+ T cells from peripheral blood mononuclear cells, collected after pregnancy. These receptors were taken from a female donor with multiple sclerosis, enrolled in a pregnancy study.

The chain has TRBV5-1 and TRBJ1-2, with TRBD1 as a possible D gene (5 bases). This CDR3 is built from 16 residues. Germline V CDR1 and CDR2: SGHRS, YFSETQ. Trimming cost V 0 bases and J 2 bases, with 14 bases left between them. Here the CDR3 DNA reads TGCGCCAGCAGCTTGGGGCCCAGGGTTGTGAACTATGGCTACACCTTC. Translating gives CASSLGPRVVNYGYTF.

This clone came up once. The chain recombines TRBV6-6 with TRBJ1-5, with TRBD1 matching over 7 bases. The V segment lost 6 bases and the J segment 3 bases; nucleotides outside the gene matches: 5. Germline CDR1 reads MNHNY; CDR2 reads SVGAGI (reference sequence). This CDR3 comprises 14 residues. The CDR3 coding sequence is TGTGCCAGCAGCGGGGACAGTCACAATCAGCCCCAGCATTTT. This gives the protein CASSGDSHNQPQHF.

In its sample, this clone was seen a few times. V and J are TRBV7-8 and TRBJ1-1; D is ambiguous. The CDR3 totals 15 residues. The germline CDR1 and CDR2 sequences are SGHVS and FQNEAQ. Trimming shortened V by 5 bases and J by 2 bases, and 15 bases separated the two germline ends. In nucleotides, the CDR3 is TGTGCCAGCAGCCGCGGTCGGAGATTTAACACTGAAGCTTTCTTT. It encodes CASSRGRRFNTEAFF.

This clone is a singleton in its sample. The CDR3 nucleotides are TGTGCCAGCAGTCCCCGGGACAGGCTTCACACAGATACGCAGTATTTT. It codes for CASSPRDRLHTDTQYF. The chain carries TRBV27 and TRBJ2-3; TRBD1 aligns across 8 bases. V shed 5 bases and J 2 bases; nucleotides not matched to a gene: 9. The V gene's germline CDR1 is MNHEY and CDR2 SMNVEV (reference sequence). This CDR3 is 16 amino acids long.

The chain recombines TRBV19 with TRBJ2-3, with a tentative D call TRBD1 (6 bases). CDR3 size: 15 residues. The germline V gene encodes CDR1 LNHDA and CDR2 SQIVND (reference sequence). V lost 5 bases to trimming and J lost 7 bases, with 19 bases between them. In DNA, the CDR3 is TGTGCCAGTAGTTTACAGGGCATGGGAGTATATACGCAGTATTTT. This sequence encodes CASSLQGMGVYTQYF.

The gene calls are TRBV19 and TRBJ1-1; 7 nucleotides line up with TRBD1. The length of the CDR3 is 18 residues. J lost 4 bases, V lost 6 bases, and 20 bases had no gene match. The germline CDR1 and CDR2 sequences are LNHDA and SQIVND (reference sequence). Written as DNA, the CDR3 is TGTGCCAGTAGGACATTCGACAGGGCTGTGTCCGGGGGCACTGAAGCTTTCTTT. Protein sequence: CASRTFDRAVSGGTEAFF.

This clone was detected only once. This chain connects TRBV30 to TRBJ1-6, with TRBD1 identical over 10 bases. In germline, CDR1 is GTSNPN, CDR2 SVGIG (reference sequence). V lost 7 bases, J lost 7 bases, and 7 bases stayed unmatched. The CDR3 totals 14 residues. CDR3 nucleotides: TGTGCCTTACGGACAGGGGGGATAAATTCACCCCTCCACTTT. Translated, it gives CALRTGGINSPLHF.

This chain connects TRBV27 to TRBJ2-7; D is perhaps TRBD1 (6 bases). CDR1 and CDR2 (germline): MNHEY, SMNVEV (reference sequence). Trimming took 5 bases from V and 2 from J, leaving 13 bases between them. This CDR3 has 14 amino acids. This CDR3 is CASSASRGPYEQYF. In nucleotides, the CDR3 is TGTGCCAGCAGTGCCAGCAGGGGCCCCTACGAGCAGTACTTC.

The chain links TRBV13 to TRBJ1-3; maybe TRBD1 (5 bases). Germline-derived CDR1 and CDR2 are PRHDT and FYEKMQ (reference sequence). This CDR3 is 14 amino acids long. Trimming removed 6 bases from V and 0 bases from J, with 9 bases in between. The CDR3 DNA is TGTGCCAGCAGTAGGGGCAGCTCTGGAAACACCATATATTTT. It is translated as CASSRGSSGNTIYF.

This clone showed up just once. The rearrangement joins TRBV2 to TRBJ2-3; TRBD1 agrees at 9 bases. The CDR3 is made up of 14 amino acids. V lost 7 bases, J lost 1 base, and 3 bases stayed unmatched. The germline gives CDR1 SNHLY, CDR2 FYNNEI. This chain's CDR3 is CASNRDRGTDTQYF. In DNA form, the CDR3 reads TGTGCCAGCAACCGGGACAGGGGCACAGATACGCAGTATTTT.